This T cell receptor beta chain was captured in a study of cytomegalovirus exposure and HLA in healthy donors. Study-level information: HLA-typed donors were the source of 83 million or so unique TCRs held in an early data release.

The count of this clone is one. In the PCR, 60 Vbeta and 13 Jbeta primers were used. Generated by immunoSEQ multiplex PCR, the TCRdb table keeps only in-frame clones and is missing some. Among 150,000 to 200,000 clones listed, just over 75% were seen once. Sequenced input: PBMCs. This TCR derives from a woman between 25 and 40 years old in good health and CMV-seropositive.

CDR3 bases: TGTGCCAGCAGCTGGCGGAACTCTGGGGCCAACGTCCTGACTTTC. Amino acid sequence: CASSWRNSGANVLTF. This sequence joins TRBV5-5 and TRBJ2-6; D is unresolved. This CDR3 is built from 15 residues. V was cut by 3 bases and J by 0 bases, with 7 bases left in between. Per the germline V gene, CDR1 is SGHKS and CDR2 is YYEKEE (reference sequence).